The 16 T cell receptor beta chains presented below share a single source sample, sequenced in a study of cytomegalovirus exposure and HLA in healthy donors. PCR employed 60 Vbeta and 13 Jbeta primers. The repertoire was sequenced with immunoSEQ multiplex PCR; TCRdb's copy has only in-frame clones and lacks some. The repertoire holds approximately 110,000 clones, with roughly three quarters as singletons. The specimen was PBMCs. The receptors were gathered from a woman aged 30 to 39 in good health and CMV-seronegative.

The J gene is TRBJ1-3, the V gene TRBV11-2; possibly TRBD1 for D (5 bases). Per the germline V gene, CDR1 is SGHAT and CDR2 is FQNNGV. This CDR3 is built from 14 residues. Trimming stripped 3 bases from V and 5 bases from J, with 11 bases between. CDR3 loop: CASSLGGDRNTIYF. The CDR3 coding sequence is TGTGCCAGCAGCTTGGGGGGTGACAGAAACACCATATATTTT.

CDR3 sequence reads: CASSLDSATNEKLFF. The CDR3 DNA reads TGTGCCAGCAGCTTGGACAGTGCAACTAATGAAAAACTGTTTTTT. The chain recombines TRBV7-8 with TRBJ1-4, with D maybe TRBD1 (6 bases). The CDR3 extends over 15 amino acids. The V and J ends lost 3 bases and 0 bases respectively, with 8 bases between them. Germline values: CDR1 SGHVS, CDR2 FQNEAQ.

The chain joins TRBV11-2 to TRBJ2-5; TRBD2 matches 9 bases. This CDR3 comprises 15 residues. After removal of 1 base from V and 9 bases from J, the junction contained 9 bases not matched to a gene. Per the germline V gene, CDR1 is SGHAT and CDR2 is FQNNGV. The CDR3, as DNA: TGTGCCAGCAGCTTAGTTTCTAGCGGGGTTGGGGCCCAGTACTTC. Its protein product is CASSLVSSGVGAQYF.

The gene calls are TRBV7-8 and TRBJ2-7; 10 nucleotides line up with TRBD2. Germline V gene lookup returns CDR1 SGHVS and CDR2 FQNEAQ. V gave up 2 bases and J gave up 2 bases; unmatched junction bases: 3. CDR3 length: 15 residues. DNA of the CDR3: TGTGCCAGCAGCTTAAGACTAGCGGGCGCCTACGAGCAGTACTTC. It is translated as CASSLRLAGAYEQYF.

This chain links TRBV11-2 with TRBJ2-7; D remains unclear. CDR3 length equals 14 residues. Trimming removed 6 bases from V and 0 bases from J, with 12 bases in between. Germline-derived CDR1 and CDR2 are SGHAT and FQNNGV. This CDR3 is CASRSLKPSYEQYF. CDR3 bases: TGTGCCAGCAGGTCCCTCAAGCCCTCCTACGAGCAGTACTTC.

This chain joins TRBV5-4 and TRBJ2-5; TRBD1 agrees at 9 bases. The CDR3 runs 15 residues. Trimming took 4 bases from V and 5 from J; bases not matched to a gene: 9. Germline CDR1 SGHNT, CDR2 YYREEE (reference sequence). CDR3 in amino acids: CASSAGKDRGETQYF. CDR3 nucleotides: TGTGCCAGCAGCGCAGGAAAGGACAGGGGTGAGACCCAGTACTTC. The whole variable domain, filled in from reference TRBV5-4 and TRBJ2-5, reads ETGVTQSPTHLIKTRGQQVTLRCSSQSGHNTVSWYQQALGQGPQFIFQYYREEENGRGNFPPRFSGLQFPNYSSELNVNALELDDSALYLCASSAGKDRGETQYFGPGTRLLVL.

This clone was seen only a few times. V usage is TRBV9 and J usage is TRBJ2-5; 7 nucleotides align to TRBD1. CDR1 and CDR2 from the germline V gene are SGDLS and YYNGEE. The V and J ends lost 0 bases and 5 bases, in that order; junction bases with no gene match: 13. The CDR3 contains 17 residues. The CDR3 nucleotides are TGTGCCAGCAGCGTAGCTCAGGGGACAGTATCGATGGAGACCCAGTACTTC. Translated, it gives CASSVAQGTVSMETQYF. The whole variable domain, filled in from reference TRBV9 and TRBJ2-5, reads DSGVTQTPKHLITATGQRVTLRCSPRSGDLSVYWYQQSLDQGLQFLIQYYNGEERAKGNILERFSAQQFPDLHSELNLSSLELGDSALYFCASSVAQGTVSMETQYFGPGTRLLVL.

The V gene is TRBV30, the J gene TRBJ1-2, with D unresolved. Between the trimmed V and J ends, which lost 0 bases and 4 bases, there was a span of 15 bases. This CDR3 has 15 residues. Per the germline V gene, CDR1 is GTSNPN and CDR2 is SVGIG (reference sequence). CDR3 sequence reads: CAWSVGGMRFYGYTF. The DNA for the CDR3 is TGTGCCTGGAGTGTCGGCGGGATGCGATTCTATGGCTACACCTTC.

CDR3 sequence reads: CASAPLRNTGELFF. The CDR3 coding sequence is TGTGCCAGCGCCCCGCTAAGGAACACCGGGGAGCTGTTTTTT. The genes are TRBV6-6 and TRBJ2-2, with unresolved D. V lost 8 bases to trimming and J lost 1 base, with 11 bases between them. The CDR3 sequence is 14 residues long. Germline loops: CDR1 MNHNY, CDR2 SVGAGI (reference sequence).

The chain carries TRBV11-3 and TRBJ2-3, with a weak D call TRBD1 (5 bases). Trimming cost V 2 bases and J 2 bases, with 11 bases left between them. This CDR3 comprises 15 residues. Germline V gives CDR1 SGHNT, CDR2 YENEEA. CDR3 sequence reads: CASSLSLTDTDTQYF. The CDR3 coding sequence is TGTGCCAGCAGCTTATCACTGACAGACACAGATACGCAGTATTTT.

The CDR3 reads CASSPGTVYGYTF. As DNA, the CDR3 is TGTGCCAGCAGCCCCGGGACAGTTTATGGCTACACCTTC. This rearrangement joins TRBV6-6 to TRBJ1-2; 7 bases align to TRBD1. Trimming cost V 6 bases and J 5 bases; bases outside gene matches: 6. This CDR3 spans 13 amino acids. Germline CDR1 and CDR2: MNHNY and SVGAGI (reference sequence).

The J gene is TRBJ1-1, the V gene TRBV7-6; D ambiguous. V was trimmed by 5 bases and J by 1 base, leaving 20 bases between them. The length of the CDR3 is 17 residues. Germline V gene data show CDR1 as SGHVS and CDR2 as FNYEAQ. The CDR3 coding sequence is TGTGCCAGCAGCCCCCGTGACTCTTGGATAGGGAACACTGAAGCTTTCTTT. Protein product: CASSPRDSWIGNTEAFF.

The rearrangement joins TRBV9 to TRBJ2-5; D is possibly TRBD1 (5 bases). Between the trimmed V and J ends, which lost 1 base and 1 base, there was a span of 11 bases. This CDR3 region has 15 residues. Germline V gene sequence: CDR1 SGDLS, CDR2 YYNGEE. The CDR3: CASSVRTGVQETQYF. The CDR3 region has the DNA TGTGCCAGCAGCGTAAGAACAGGAGTCCAAGAGACCCAGTACTTC.

A word on this clone: Other DNA variants within this sample encode the same CDR3. The rearrangement links TRBV4-2 to TRBJ1-4; 7 bases fit TRBD1. CDR3 length equals 16 residues. CDR1 and CDR2 from the germline V gene are LGHNA and YNFKEQ. V lost 0 bases and J lost 8; bases outside the gene matches: 9. This chain's CDR3 is CASSQDPVEGAEKLFF. CDR3 DNA: TGTGCCAGCAGCCAAGATCCCGTGGAGGGGGCGGAAAAACTGTTTTTT.

The chain combines TRBV7-6 with TRBJ1-1; tentatively, D is TRBD1 (6 bases). The CDR3 has 13 amino acids. V gave up 8 bases and J gave up 0 bases, with 10 bases separating them. The germline gives CDR1 SGHVS, CDR2 FNYEAQ. The CDR3 nucleotides are TGTGCCAGCGCCACAGGGATGAACACTGAAGCTTTCTTT. It yields the protein CASATGMNTEAFF.

This chain joins TRBV7-9 and TRBJ2-1; 14 nucleotides align to TRBD2. CDR1 and CDR2 (germline): SEHNR, FQNEAQ (reference sequence). This CDR3 spans 17 amino acids. V shed 5 bases and J 9 bases; nucleotides not matched to a gene: 12. The CDR3 sequence is CASSRTSGGPGGSEQFF. CDR3 DNA sequence: TGTGCCAGCAGCCGGACTAGCGGGGGGCCGGGTGGGAGTGAGCAGTTCTTC.